The clone carrying this T cell receptor beta chain was counted at least ten times. Antigen specificity is unknown. The data stem from a study of T cell repertoires in cytomegalovirus infection. Across the study: CMV infection together with matching HLA type was indicated by public TCR beta signatures.

Study-level findings and limits: The cumulative frequency of public TCR beta families identified carriers of CMV plus the relevant HLA.

The V gene's germline CDR1 is SQVTM and CDR2 ANQGSEA. V was clipped by 6 bases and J by 0 bases, with 9 bases between them. The CDR3 covers 13 residues. TCRdb itself ran the reads through MiXCR, one entry per CDR3 protein. The repertoire holds some 600,000 distinct CDR3 sequences, with around 24% as singletons. Sequencing was carried out using CD8+ T cells from PBMCs. The source of this sequence is a human donor in good health (CMV status not recorded). Some clones in this sample may be carry-over from other donors' samples. The V call is TRBV29-1, the J call TRBJ2-1; D ambiguous. CDR3 region: CSVCVSSYNEQFF. The CDR3 bases are TGCAGCGTCTGTGTGAGCTCCTACAATGAGCAGTTCTTC.